Listed below are T cell receptor beta chains from one sample, sequenced in a study of siplizumab effects on memory and regulatory T cells. The table came from immunoSEQ multiplex PCR; TCRdb's copy has only in-frame clones and leaves some out. In the table there are more than 95,000 clones, over 90% of which are singletons. Sequenced: Tregs sorted from blood. Source of these receptors: a human donor in good health. The CDR3 runs from the conserved cysteine through the conserved F or W. The order of the fields is clone size, J gene, V gene, D gene, CDR3 DNA, CDR3 protein. A D gene is named only where the DNA matches it firmly. Expanded clones are given a class, and other clones once, few, many or no size at all.

-,TRBJ1-1,TRBV5-1,-,TGCGCCAGCAGCTTGGTTCTAAACACTGAAGCTTTCTTT,CASSLVLNTEAFF
-,TRBJ1-5,TRBV7-8,-,TGTGCCAGCAGCCCAGTTATATGGGGCGGTCAGCCCCAGCATTTT,CASSPVIWGGQPQHF
-,TRBJ2-7,TRBV30,TRBD2,TGTGCCTGGAGGGCGGGGGGGGCCTACGAGCAGTACTTC,CAWRAGGAYEQYF
-,TRBJ1-4,TRBV5-8,TRBD1,TGTGCCACGCAACAGGGGGCGTATGAAAAACTGTTTTTT,CATQQGAYEKLFF
-,TRBJ2-3,TRBV4-1,TRBD2,TGCGCCAGCAGCCTCACTAGCGGGAGAGGCACAGATACGCAGTATTTT,CASSLTSGRGTDTQYF
-,TRBJ2-7,TRBV5-6,-,TGTGCCAGCAGCTTGTGGACCCCCTTAAATCGGGTGATCCAGTACTTC,CASSLWTPLNRVIQYF
-,TRBJ1-4,TRBV5-5,-,TGTGCCAGCAGCTTGGTTTTGCAGGGTACGAATGAAAAACTGTTTTTT,CASSLVLQGTNEKLFF
-,TRBJ1-2,TRBV2,-,TGTGCCAGCAGTGAAGCGCTTCGGACAGCCTATGGCTACACCTTC,CASSEALRTAYGYTF
once,TRBJ2-4,TRBV21-1,-,TGTGCCAGCAGCAAAGCCAACGGGACGGAAAAACCCAAAAACATTCAGTACTTC,CASSKANGTEKPKNIQYF
-,TRBJ2-1,TRBV20-1,-,TGCAGTGCTAGAACCAATGAGCAGTTCTTC,CSARTNEQFF
-,TRBJ1-2,TRBV25-1,-,TGTGCCAGCAGTGAGGTCGGGGGAAGATATGGCTACACCTTC,CASSEVGGRYGYTF
-,TRBJ1-1,TRBV11-3,-,TGTGCCAGCAGCTTAGGAGTCGGACCGAACACTGAAGCTTTCTTT,CASSLGVGPNTEAFF
-,TRBJ2-3,TRBV5-1,-,TGCGCCAGCAGCTGGACTCTAGGGGGGATAGATACGCAGTATTTT,CASSWTLGGIDTQYF
-,TRBJ2-5,TRBV10-2,TRBD1,TGCGCCAGCAGTGAGGACAGGGTTAGAGAGACCCAGTACTTC,CASSEDRVRETQYF
-,TRBJ2-3,TRBV5-1,-,TGCGCCAGCAGCTTGGAATGGAGGGGGTCACGCACAGATACGCAGTATTTT,CASSLEWRGSRTDTQYF
-,TRBJ1-1,TRBV30,TRBD1,TGTGCCTGGAAGGGTAGGAGGGGGCAAAGGGGCACTGAAGCTTTCTTT,CAWKGRRGQRGTEAFF
-,TRBJ2-1,TRBV13,-,TGTGCCAGCAGCGCGGGACTCGCCCTCTCCTACAATGAGCAGTTCTTC,CASSAGLALSYNEQFF
-,TRBJ1-1,TRBV7-6,-,TGTGCCAGCAGCTTAGGGGCAGGGTTTGAAGCTTTCTTT,CASSLGAGFEAFF
-,TRBJ1-1,TRBV5-6,-,TGTGCCAGCAGCTTGGATAGTGGGATGGGTGAAGCTTTCTTT,CASSLDSGMGEAFF
-,TRBJ1-2,TRBV7-6,-,TGTGCCAGCAGCCGAGGGGGGTCGGGCTATGGCTACACCTTC,CASSRGGSGYGYTF